Shown below are 21 T cell receptor beta chains from a single sample sequenced in a study of CD8+CD57+ T cells in acquired aplastic anemia. Profiling of TCR beta VDJ combinations and CDR3 sequences used genomic DNA as template. TCRdb processed the reads anew with MiXCR; each CDR3 protein has one entry. Of just over 400,000 distinct CDR3 sequences in the sample, about two thirds were seen once. The specimen sequenced was sorted CD4+, CD8+, or CD8+CD57+ T cells (not recorded which) from PBMCs. The receptors here all came from a human donor in good health, serving as a control.

The chain has TRBV5-5 and TRBJ2-4; 11 positions match TRBD2. V shed 2 bases and J 2 bases; nucleotides not matched to a gene: 6. The CDR3 spans 17 residues. Germline values: CDR1 SGHKS, CDR2 YYEKEE (reference sequence). The CDR3 sequence: CASSFGLAGGSKNIQYF. In DNA form, the CDR3 reads TGTGCCAGCAGCTTCGGGCTAGCGGGGGGCTCCAAAAACATTCAGTACTTC.

The V gene is TRBV14, the J gene TRBJ2-7; D is tentatively TRBD1 or TRBD2 (6 bases each). The ends were cut back, 4 bases at V and 2 bases at J, with 12 bases in the middle. The CDR3 length is 14 residues. Germline V gene sequence: CDR1 SGHDN, CDR2 FVKESK. In nucleotides, the CDR3 is TGTGCCAGCAGCCTCCCGGGGGCGGCCTACGAGCAGTACTTC. Translated, it gives CASSLPGAAYEQYF.

Worth noting for this clonotype: Mismatch with germline at one junction end may stem from a read error. The rearrangement uses TRBV2 and TRBJ1-6; TRBD1 is a possible D gene (5 bases). From germline, CDR1 is SNHLY and CDR2 FYNNEI. The CDR3 is 17 amino acids. Here the CDR3 reads CASSGLAGRANDPPLRF. The CDR3 DNA is TGTGCCAGCAGTGGGCTGGCAGGGAGGGCCAACGACCCGCCCCTCCGCTTT.

Regarding this clonotype: The junction departs from the called germline gene at one end, perhaps through a read error. The chain carries TRBV6-2 or TRBV6-3 and TRBJ1-6, with 10 bases lining up with TRBD1. The length of the CDR3 is 15 residues. Germline assignment: CDR1 MNHEY and CDR2 SVGEGT. This CDR3 is CANSYPGQGSSPLHF. Written as DNA, the CDR3 is TGTGCCAACAGTTACCCGGGACAGGGGAGTTCACCCCTCCACTTT.

This clonotype appeared a few times. The chain links TRBV5-1 to TRBJ2-7; the match to TRBD1 covers 9 bases. This CDR3 is 16 amino acids long. J lost 2 bases, V lost 0 bases, and 6 bases had no gene match. Germline CDR1 is SGHRS and CDR2 is YFSETQ. DNA of the CDR3: TGCGCCAGCAGCTTGGTGGTGACAGGGGGAACCTACGAGCAGTACTTC. Translated, it gives CASSLVVTGGTYEQYF.

To note about this clonotype: At one boundary the junction diverges from the germline segment, which might be a read error. V and J are TRBV7-9 and TRBJ2-7, with 8 bases aligning to TRBD2. The last part of the DNA fits TRBJ2-1 better; the J call may be wrong. CDR1 and CDR2 (germline): SEHNR, FQNEAQ (reference sequence). This CDR3 is 15 amino acids long. The CDR3 DNA reads as TGTGCCAGCAGTCCGCGCCGGACTAGCTCAAATGCGCAGTTCTTC. Translated, it gives CASSPRRTSSNAQFF.

The V gene is TRBV5-5, the J gene TRBJ2-3; D gene ambiguous. From germline, CDR1 is SGHKS and CDR2 YYEKEE (reference sequence). The V and J ends lost 4 bases and 4 bases respectively, with 10 bases between them. The CDR3 contains 13 residues. CDR3 loop: CASSPTRSDTQYF. The CDR3, as DNA: TGTGCCAGCAGCCCGACACGCTCAGATACGCAGTATTTT.

This clonotype was observed once. The chain uses TRBV9 and TRBJ2-7; TRBD1 aligns across 12 bases. TRBJ2-5 matches the DNA end more closely, so the J call is doubtful. Germline V CDR1 and CDR2: SGDLS, YYNGEE. The CDR3 consists of 15 residues. CDR3 residues: CASRHGTGGLETQYF. The CDR3 nucleotides read TGTGCCAGCAGACACGGGACAGGGGGCCTTGAGACCCAGTACTTC.

The DNA of the CDR3 is TGTGCCTCTGAAAGGGGGCGTAGGTATCGCTACACCTTC. Protein sequence: CASERGRRYRYTF. The rearrangement uses TRBV6-1 and TRBJ1-2, with 7 bases identical to TRBD1. J gave up 9 bases and V 11 bases, and 15 bases lay outside the gene matches. The CDR3 sequence is 13 residues long. Germline V CDR1 and CDR2: MNHNS, SASEGT.

The J gene is TRBJ2-3, the V gene TRBV25-1; 12 positions agree with TRBD2. Germline V lookup: CDR1 MGHDK, CDR2 SYGVNS. V was clipped by 5 bases and J by 4 bases; unmatched bases: 7. This CDR3 spans 16 amino acids. The CDR3 bases are TGTGCCAGCAGTTTCGGACTAGCGGGGCGTGCAGATACGCAGTATTTT. It yields the protein CASSFGLAGRADTQYF.

V usage is TRBV20-1 and J usage is TRBJ2-3; a possible D gene is TRBD1 (6 bases). Trimming left V 5 bases short and J 7 bases short, with 19 bases between. The CDR3 contains 14 residues. Germline V gene lookup returns CDR1 DFQATT and CDR2 SNEGSKA (reference sequence). CDR3 nucleotides: TGCAGTGCTGAAACAGGGTCCTACGAGCATACGCAGTATTTT. This encodes CSAETGSYEHTQYF.

With regard to this clonotype: Here the CDR3 omits its conserved ending phenylalanine or tryptophan, so a read error is the likely source. The limits of the CDR3 on the DNA are not certain, so only TCRdb's listed CDR3 is given. V gene TRBV20-1 combines with J gene TRBJ1-6. 8 amino acids form the CDR3, both terminal residues included. Germline V gene lookup returns CDR1 DFQATT and CDR2 SNEGSKA (reference sequence). CDR3 loop: CSARHHDI.

This clonotype was detected only a few times. This sequence joins TRBV2 and TRBJ1-5; 7 bases map to TRBD1. Matching the DNA end better, TRBJ2-3 makes the J call doubtful. The CDR3 length is 15 residues. CDR1 is SNHLY, CDR2 FYNNEI, per germline. CDR3 nucleotide sequence: TGTGCCAGCAAGTTAGAAGGGGGCACTGGCCAGCCCCAGTATTTT. Protein product: CASKLEGGTGQPQYF.

The rearrangement links TRBV5-1 to TRBJ2-1, with D unclear. Germline CDR1 reads SGHRS; CDR2 reads YFSETQ. Trimming cost V 9 bases and J 3 bases, with 4 bases left between them. This CDR3 comprises 10 residues. For the CDR3, the DNA is TGCGCCACCGACTACAATGAGCAGTTCTTC. Translated, it gives CATDYNEQFF.

This clonotype has only a few counts. CDR3 in amino acids: CSAGLTGGTNEKLFF. In DNA, the CDR3 is TGCAGTGCTGGTCTGACAGGGGGAACTAATGAAAAACTGTTTTTT. The chain uses TRBV20-1 and TRBJ1-4, with 9 bases identical to TRBD1. The ends lost 5 bases at V and 1 base at J; junction bases unmatched: 5. CDR1 is DFQATT, CDR2 SNEGSKA, per germline (reference sequence). The CDR3 is 15 amino acids.

This clonotype has just a few counts. The chain couples TRBV27 to TRBJ2-1, with 10 bases aligning to TRBD2. The V and J ends lost 3 bases and 6 bases, in that order; junction bases with no gene match: 5. The CDR3 covers 15 residues. Germline values: CDR1 MNHEY, CDR2 SMNVEV (reference sequence). The CDR3 sequence: CASSLSGGAPNEQFF. The CDR3 DNA sequence: TGTGCCAGCAGTTTGAGCGGGGGGGCCCCCAATGAGCAGTTCTTC.

V gene TRBV2 combines with J gene TRBJ2-7; D is perhaps TRBD1 (6 bases). The V and J ends lost 7 bases and 5 bases respectively, with 12 bases between them. Germline-derived CDR1 and CDR2 are SNHLY and FYNNEI. This CDR3 has 12 residues. The CDR3 is CASTSRGHEQYF. The CDR3 bases are TGTGCCAGCACTTCCAGGGGCCACGAGCAGTACTTC.

Turning to this clonotype: The germline gene is not matched at one end of the junction; a read error may be the cause. V is TRBV2 and J is TRBJ1-5; D is unresolved. There are 11 residues in the CDR3. Germline CDR1 SNHLY, CDR2 FYNNEI. This CDR3 reads CASSQNQPQQF. The CDR3 region has the DNA TGTGCCAGCAGTCAGAATCAGCCCCAGCAGTTT.

The table lists this clonotype with a few counts. The V and J genes are TRBV7-8 and TRBJ2-7; D call uncertain. V shed 4 bases and J shed 6 bases, with 13 bases lying between them. Germline lookup yields CDR1 SGHVS and CDR2 FQNEAQ. The CDR3 has 13 amino acids. The CDR3 nucleotides read TGTGCCAGCAGCTCCTCGACTGGATTCGAGCAGTACTTC. Translated: CASSSSTGFEQYF.

The rearrangement uses TRBV2 and TRBJ2-7; the D gene is possibly TRBD2 (5 bases). Between the trimmed V and J ends, which lost 6 bases and 3 bases, there was a span of 15 bases. This CDR3 spans 14 amino acids. Germline V gene sequence: CDR1 SNHLY, CDR2 FYNNEI. In nucleotides, the CDR3 is TGTGCCAGCAGCGTGTTAGCACTAGTCTACGAGCAGTACTTC. Translating gives CASSVLALVYEQYF.

The chain combines TRBV12-3 or TRBV12-4 with TRBJ1-1; no firm D call. Trimming removed 5 bases from V and 1 base from J, with 8 bases in between. CDR3 length: 13 residues. CDR3 bases: TGTGCCAGCAGTAGTAGGGAGAACACTGAAGCTTTCTTT. Its translation: CASSSRENTEAFF.